The entry that follows covers one T cell receptor beta chain sequence. No antigen is known for it. The sample belongs to a study of a mutant IDH1 vaccine in newly diagnosed glioma. This table comes from immunoSEQ multiplex PCR, and its TCRdb copy is limited to in-frame clones, with some not included. Of almost 25,000 clones detected, roughly 82% appear once; the ten largest clones hold approximately 3.6%. Time point given: week 47, end of study. Vaccination used 300 ug of mutant IDH1 20-mer peptide per dose, with topical imiquimod. Sequenced material: PBMCs, taken from a glioma patient whose treatment included an IDH1 peptide vaccine. The receptor's source is a man in his forties with glioma. Some clones in this sample may be carry-over from other donors' samples.

CDR3 coding DNA: TGCGCCAGCAGCGAATGGGGACAGCAACATTCACCCCTCCACTTT. Its protein product is CASSEWGQQHSPLHF. This chain links TRBV4-1 with TRBJ1-6; 7 bases map to TRBD1. Germline CDR1 is MGHRA and CDR2 is YSYEKL. The CDR3 length is 15 residues. V lost 5 bases and J lost 8; bases outside the gene matches: 9.